The entry below gives a single TCR beta chain sequence along with its context. The CDR3 spans 17 residues. The V end was cut by 3 bases, the J end by 0 bases, with 17 bases between. In germline, CDR1 is SGHAT, CDR2 FQNNGV. The data are from a study of blood T cell repertoires in COVID-19. About the study: The samples span acute and convalescent COVID-19 from the United States, Italy and Spain. PBMCs, B-cell-depleted T cells, or T cells were the source of the cDNA or gDNA that made up the material.

Original processing notes: How many nucleated cells were present was estimated from reference gene primer amplification. Here immunoSEQ multiplex PCR was the method, and the copy in TCRdb shows in-frame clones only, minus some. V and J calls and clone size come straight from that table; D and trimming were deduced from the DNA. The table has some 490,000 clones, 80% to 90% seen once; the top ten hold approximately 3%. The sequence derives from a human donor in a cohort sampled during active COVID-19. The sequenced sample was peripheral blood. The J gene is TRBJ1-1, the V gene TRBV11-2; D not certain. The CDR3 DNA follows: TGTGCCAGCAGCTTCGGAGGTCTGCAAATAGTGAACACTGAAGCTTTCTTT. It translates to CASSFGGLQIVNTEAFF. The full variable domain, its missing parts supplied by reference TRBV11-2 and TRBJ1-1, is EAGVAQSPRYKIIEKRQSVAFWCNPISGHATLYWYQQILGQGPKLLIQFQNNGVVDDSQLPKDRFSAERLKGVDSTLKIQPAKLEDSAVYLCASSFGGLQIVNTEAFFGQGTRLTVV.